These T cell receptor beta chains were read from a single sample in a study of T cells after yellow fever vaccination. MiXCR, run by TCRdb on the 5' RACE reads, gives a single entry per CDR3 protein. The sample holds 620,000 or so distinct CDR3 sequences, less than 20% seen once. Material: PBMCs, obtained 5 days after the first yellow fever vaccination. The receptor source for this set is a man between 18 and 29 years old who received the YFV17D yellow fever vaccine. Both conserved end residues are part of each CDR3. Each record gives: clone size, J gene, V gene, CDR3 length, D gene, CDR3 protein, CDR3 DNA. D genes are given only for firm matches. Some rows mark clone size as missing; the rest say once, few, many or name a class of expanded clone.

clone size: few; J gene: TRBJ2-7; V gene: TRBV4-3; CDR3 length: 13; D gene: NA; CDR3 protein: CASSQTIWAEQYF; CDR3 DNA: TGCGCCAGCAGCCAAACTATCTGGGCCGAGCAGTACTTC
clone size: few; J gene: TRBJ2-1; V gene: TRBV7-2; CDR3 length: 17; D gene: NA; CDR3 protein: CASSLAPPQGSHNEQFF; CDR3 DNA: TGTGCCAGCAGCTTAGCTCCCCCCCAGGGAAGTCACAATGAGCAGTTCTTC
clone size: NA; J gene: TRBJ2-1; V gene: TRBV6-1; CDR3 length: 15; D gene: TRBD2; CDR3 protein: CASWGLADSYNEQFF; CDR3 DNA: TGTGCCAGCTGGGGACTAGCGGACTCCTACAATGAGCAGTTCTTC
clone size: many; J gene: TRBJ1-6; V gene: TRBV6-5; CDR3 length: 14; D gene: NA; CDR3 protein: CASRPGRDNSPLHF; CDR3 DNA: TGTGCCAGCAGACCGGGACGGGATAATTCACCCCTCCACTTT
clone size: NA; J gene: TRBJ2-7; V gene: TRBV3-1; CDR3 length: 13; D gene: NA; CDR3 protein: CASSHLRSYEQYF; CDR3 DNA: TGTGCCAGCAGCCACCTAAGGAGCTACGAGCAGTACTTC
clone size: few; J gene: TRBJ2-2; V gene: TRBV4-2; CDR3 length: 14; D gene: NA; CDR3 protein: CASSQDSFTGELFF; CDR3 DNA: TGTGCCAGCAGCCAAGACAGCTTCACCGGGGAGCTGTTTTTT
clone size: NA; J gene: TRBJ1-4; V gene: TRBV15; CDR3 length: 12; D gene: NA; CDR3 protein: CATSRDQEKLFF; CDR3 DNA: TGTGCCACCAGCAGAGACCAGGAAAAACTGTTTTTT
clone size: NA; J gene: TRBJ2-3; V gene: TRBV3-1; CDR3 length: 15; D gene: NA; CDR3 protein: CASSPRPEWADTQYF; CDR3 DNA: TGTGCCAGCAGCCCCCGACCGGAGTGGGCAGATACGCAGTATTTT
clone size: NA; J gene: TRBJ1-3; V gene: TRBV7-9; CDR3 length: 14; D gene: NA; CDR3 protein: CASSRTVSGNTIYF; CDR3 DNA: TGTGCCAGCAGCCGGACAGTGTCTGGAAACACCATATATTTT
clone size: NA; J gene: TRBJ2-1; V gene: TRBV4-1; CDR3 length: 14; D gene: NA; CDR3 protein: CASSQPTESNEQFF; CDR3 DNA: TGCGCCAGCAGCCAACCGACAGAGTCCAATGAGCAGTTCTTC
clone size: few; J gene: TRBJ1-1; V gene: TRBV20-1; CDR3 length: 13; D gene: NA; CDR3 protein: CSADDRLNTEAFF; CDR3 DNA: TGCAGTGCTGACGACAGGCTGAACACTGAAGCTTTCTTT
clone size: NA; J gene: TRBJ2-1; V gene: TRBV6-2/TRBV6-3; CDR3 length: 17; D gene: TRBD2; CDR3 protein: CASSYPNGLAGDNEQFF; CDR3 DNA: TGTGCCAGCAGTTACCCAAATGGACTAGCGGGGGACAATGAGCAGTTCTTC
clone size: few; J gene: TRBJ2-1; V gene: TRBV30; CDR3 length: 11; D gene: NA; CDR3 protein: CAWSDIGEQFF; CDR3 DNA: TGTGCCTGGAGCGACATTGGGGAGCAGTTCTTC
clone size: few; J gene: TRBJ1-3; V gene: TRBV7-9; CDR3 length: 14; D gene: NA; CDR3 protein: CASAASREGNTIYF; CDR3 DNA: TGTGCCAGCGCGGCGTCCAGGGAGGGAAACACCATATATTTT
clone size: few; J gene: TRBJ2-1; V gene: TRBV10-3; CDR3 length: 15; D gene: TRBD1; CDR3 protein: CAISDRDRAGNEQFF; CDR3 DNA: TGTGCCATCAGTGACCGGGACAGGGCTGGCAATGAGCAGTTCTTC
clone size: NA; J gene: TRBJ2-7; V gene: TRBV6-2/TRBV6-3; CDR3 length: 17; D gene: TRBD1; CDR3 protein: CASSTTRQGGPHHEQYF; CDR3 DNA: TGTGCCAGCAGCACAACACGACAGGGGGGACCCCACCACGAGCAGTACTTC
clone size: NA; J gene: TRBJ1-4; V gene: TRBV11-2; CDR3 length: 16; D gene: TRBD1; CDR3 protein: CASSRFQTGYSEKLFF; CDR3 DNA: TGTGCCAGCAGCAGATTCCAGACAGGGTATTCTGAAAAACTGTTTTTT
clone size: NA; J gene: TRBJ2-3; V gene: TRBV5-4; CDR3 length: 14; D gene: NA; CDR3 protein: CASSQSPGTDTQYF; CDR3 DNA: TGTGCCAGCAGCCAAAGTCCCGGGACAGATACGCAGTATTTT
clone size: few; J gene: TRBJ1-6; V gene: TRBV20-1; CDR3 length: 14; D gene: NA; CDR3 protein: CSPDSPPYNSPLHF; CDR3 DNA: TGCAGCCCGGACAGTCCTCCCTATAATTCACCCCTCCACTTT
clone size: NA; J gene: TRBJ2-2; V gene: TRBV12-3/TRBV12-4; CDR3 length: 13; D gene: NA; CDR3 protein: CASPGSDTGELFF; CDR3 DNA: TGTGCCAGTCCTGGGTCGGACACCGGGGAGCTGTTTTTT
clone size: many; J gene: TRBJ2-5; V gene: TRBV25-1; CDR3 length: 13; D gene: NA; CDR3 protein: CASSESSSETQYF; CDR3 DNA: TGTGCCAGCAGTGAGAGTTCTAGCGAGACCCAGTACTTC
clone size: NA; J gene: TRBJ1-1; V gene: TRBV15; CDR3 length: 14; D gene: NA; CDR3 protein: CATSSPKQGTEAFF; CDR3 DNA: TGTGCCACCAGCAGCCCCAAACAGGGCACTGAAGCTTTCTTT
clone size: few; J gene: TRBJ2-5; V gene: TRBV29-1; CDR3 length: 12; D gene: NA; CDR3 protein: CSVGWNQETQYF; CDR3 DNA: TGCAGCGTTGGGTGGAACCAAGAGACCCAGTACTTC
clone size: few; J gene: TRBJ2-5; V gene: TRBV18; CDR3 length: 13; D gene: NA; CDR3 protein: CASSYTREETQYF; CDR3 DNA: TGTGCCAGCTCATACACTAGGGAGGAGACCCAGTACTTC
clone size: NA; J gene: TRBJ1-1; V gene: TRBV21-1; CDR3 length: 13; D gene: NA; CDR3 protein: CASSLEVGTEAFF; CDR3 DNA: TGTGCCAGCAGCTTGGAGGTGGGGACTGAAGCTTTCTTT
clone size: few; J gene: TRBJ2-4; V gene: TRBV18; CDR3 length: 15; D gene: NA; CDR3 protein: CASSPDRIGKNIQYF; CDR3 DNA: TGTGCCAGCTCACCCGACAGGATTGGCAAAAACATTCAGTACTTC
clone size: NA; J gene: TRBJ1-1; V gene: TRBV18; CDR3 length: 16; D gene: NA; CDR3 protein: CASSPPLREASVEAFF; CDR3 DNA: TGTGCCAGCTCACCACCCCTACGCGAGGCGTCTGTTGAAGCTTTCTTT
clone size: NA; J gene: TRBJ1-2; V gene: TRBV4-3; CDR3 length: 13; D gene: NA; CDR3 protein: CASSQQGGVGYTF; CDR3 DNA: TGCGCCAGCAGCCAACAGGGTGGGGTTGGCTACACCTTC
clone size: few; J gene: TRBJ1-1; V gene: TRBV20-1; CDR3 length: 14; D gene: NA; CDR3 protein: CSARDKYMNTEAFF; CDR3 DNA: TGCAGTGCTAGAGATAAGTACATGAACACTGAAGCTTTCTTT
clone size: few; J gene: TRBJ2-3; V gene: TRBV4-3; CDR3 length: 13; D gene: NA; CDR3 protein: CASRGREGGTQYF; CDR3 DNA: TGCGCCAGCAGGGGCAGGGAGGGGGGTACGCAGTATTTT
clone size: NA; J gene: TRBJ1-2; V gene: TRBV9; CDR3 length: 14; D gene: TRBD1; CDR3 protein: CASSPGGGHYGYTF; CDR3 DNA: TGTGCCAGCAGCCCAGGGGGGGGCCACTATGGCTACACCTTC
clone size: few; J gene: TRBJ2-3; V gene: TRBV15; CDR3 length: 16; D gene: TRBD2; CDR3 protein: CATSRGDSGRADTQYF; CDR3 DNA: TGTGCCACCAGCAGAGGTGATAGCGGGAGAGCAGATACGCAGTATTTT
clone size: few; J gene: TRBJ1-2; V gene: TRBV4-3; CDR3 length: 15; D gene: TRBD1; CDR3 protein: CASSQNRGENYGYTF; CDR3 DNA: TGCGCCAGCAGCCAAAACAGGGGGGAGAACTATGGCTACACCTTC
clone size: NA; J gene: TRBJ2-2; V gene: TRBV11-2; CDR3 length: 17; D gene: NA; CDR3 protein: CASGSPFEGANTGELFF; CDR3 DNA: TGTGCCAGTGGAAGCCCATTTGAGGGGGCGAACACCGGGGAGCTGTTTTTT
clone size: NA; J gene: TRBJ2-7; V gene: TRBV7-9; CDR3 length: 15; D gene: TRBD2; CDR3 protein: CASSNFSGGPFEQYF; CDR3 DNA: TGTGCCAGCAGCAACTTTAGCGGGGGCCCTTTCGAGCAGTACTTC
clone size: NA; J gene: TRBJ1-6; V gene: TRBV18; CDR3 length: 16; D gene: NA; CDR3 protein: CASSPSHRGYNSPLHF; CDR3 DNA: TGTGCCAGCTCACCGTCTCACAGAGGCTATAATTCACCCCTCCACTTT
clone size: NA; J gene: TRBJ1-5; V gene: TRBV18; CDR3 length: 16; D gene: TRBD1; CDR3 protein: CASSPQLPGGSQPQHF; CDR3 DNA: TGTGCCAGCTCACCCCAATTGCCAGGGGGCAGTCAGCCCCAGCATTTT
clone size: few; J gene: TRBJ1-5; V gene: TRBV12-3/TRBV12-4; CDR3 length: 14; D gene: TRBD1; CDR3 protein: CASSSQGDNQPQHF; CDR3 DNA: TGTGCCAGCAGTTCTCAGGGGGACAATCAGCCCCAGCATTTT
clone size: few; J gene: TRBJ1-2; V gene: TRBV3-1; CDR3 length: 12; D gene: NA; CDR3 protein: CASSPGPEGYTF; CDR3 DNA: TGTGCCAGCAGCCCTGGACCCGAAGGCTACACCTTC
clone size: few; J gene: TRBJ2-1; V gene: TRBV7-9; CDR3 length: 17; D gene: TRBD2; CDR3 protein: CASSLTSGGDLYIWQFF; CDR3 DNA: TGTGCCAGCAGCTTGACTAGCGGGGGGGATCTCTACATTTGGCAGTTCTTC
clone size: few; J gene: TRBJ1-1; V gene: TRBV6-1; CDR3 length: 13; D gene: NA; CDR3 protein: CASSGPLTGEAFF; CDR3 DNA: TGTGCCAGCAGTGGGCCACTGACTGGGGAAGCTTTCTTT
clone size: few; J gene: TRBJ2-1; V gene: TRBV6-6; CDR3 length: 12; D gene: NA; CDR3 protein: CASSWATNEQFF; CDR3 DNA: TGTGCCAGCAGCTGGGCCACCAATGAGCAGTTCTTC
clone size: NA; J gene: TRBJ2-2; V gene: TRBV24-1; CDR3 length: 14; D gene: TRBD1; CDR3 protein: CATSGTGGPGELFF; CDR3 DNA: TGTGCCACCAGTGGGACAGGCGGGCCCGGGGAGCTGTTTTTT
clone size: NA; J gene: TRBJ2-2; V gene: TRBV9; CDR3 length: 17; D gene: TRBD2; CDR3 protein: CASSVALAGAIYGELFF; CDR3 DNA: TGTGCCAGCAGCGTAGCTCTAGCGGGGGCAATCTACGGGGAGCTGTTTTTT